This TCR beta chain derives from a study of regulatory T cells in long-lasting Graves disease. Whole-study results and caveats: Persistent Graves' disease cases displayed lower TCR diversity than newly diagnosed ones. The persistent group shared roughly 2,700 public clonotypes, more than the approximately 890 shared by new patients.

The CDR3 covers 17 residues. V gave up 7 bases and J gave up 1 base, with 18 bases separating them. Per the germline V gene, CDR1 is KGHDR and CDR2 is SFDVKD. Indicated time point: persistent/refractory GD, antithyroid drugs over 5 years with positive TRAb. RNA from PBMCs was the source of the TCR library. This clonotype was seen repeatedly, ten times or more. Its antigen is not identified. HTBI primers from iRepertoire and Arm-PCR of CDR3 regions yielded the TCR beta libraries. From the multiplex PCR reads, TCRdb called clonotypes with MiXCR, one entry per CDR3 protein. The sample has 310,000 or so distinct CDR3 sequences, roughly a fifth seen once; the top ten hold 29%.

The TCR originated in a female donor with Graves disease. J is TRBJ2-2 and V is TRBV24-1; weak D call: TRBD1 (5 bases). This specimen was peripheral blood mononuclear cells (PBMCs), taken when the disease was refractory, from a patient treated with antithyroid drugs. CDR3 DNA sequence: TGTGCCACCAGCGCCGCCCCAGGGCAGGAGAACACCGGGGAGCTGTTTTTT. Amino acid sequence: CATSAAPGQENTGELFF.